Shown below are 23 T cell receptor beta chains from a single sample sequenced in a study of PD-1 blockade in classical Hodgkin lymphoma. Profiled with immunoSEQ multiplex PCR; TCRdb holds only in-frame clones, not every one. The repertoire has tens of thousands of clones, approximately 88% of them found once; the top ten carry about 12%. Brentuximab vedotin exposure varied, and every patient relapsed after autologous stem cell transplantation. The sequencing used peripheral blood mononuclear cells (PBMCs), collected at baseline. These receptors all come from a human donor with classical Hodgkin lymphoma.

This chain joins TRBV11-2 and TRBJ2-7; D is unclear. Germline V gene data show CDR1 as SGHAT and CDR2 as FQNNGV. Trimming took off 2 bases at V and 5 bases at J, with 19 bases between the two ends. CDR3 size: 16 residues. The CDR3 spells CASSLIRSNKGHEQYF. Here the CDR3 DNA reads TGTGCCAGCAGCTTAATAAGGAGTAATAAGGGCCACGAGCAGTACTTC.

V and J are TRBV28 and TRBJ1-4; D remains unclear. V lost 5 bases to trimming and J lost 6 bases, with 13 bases between them. CDR3 length: 14 residues. Per the germline V gene, CDR1 is MDHEN and CDR2 is SYDVKM. In nucleotides, the CDR3 is TGTGCCAGCAGTCACCCGCGGTCTGATGAAAAACTGTTTTTT. This sequence encodes CASSHPRSDEKLFF.

The chain employs TRBV7-3 and TRBJ2-5; possible D gene TRBD2, 7 bases. V was trimmed by 2 bases and J by 4 bases, leaving 20 bases between them. CDR1 and CDR2 (germline): SGHTA, FQGTGA. The CDR3 is 17 residues long. The CDR3 is CASSLSGRGPEGETQYF. CDR3 bases: TGTGCCAGCAGCTTATCTGGGCGGGGGCCAGAGGGAGAGACCCAGTACTTC.

The chain recombines TRBV4-1 with TRBJ1-2; D remains unclear. From germline, CDR1 is MGHRA and CDR2 YSYEKL. V lost 1 base, J lost 1 base, and 10 bases lay in between. The CDR3 loop spans 15 amino acids. CDR3 DNA: TGCGCCAGCAGCCAAGCCCGGATCCTTAACTATGGCTACACCTTC. Protein: CASSQARILNYGYTF.

This chain joins TRBV6-5 and TRBJ2-7, with D perhaps TRBD1 (5 bases). V dropped 5 bases and J dropped 2 bases, with 16 bases sitting between them. This CDR3 region has 15 residues. Germline CDR1 reads MNHEY; CDR2 reads SVGAGI. CDR3 residues: CASSTRQYTTYEQYF. In DNA, the CDR3 is TGTGCCAGCAGTACCCGACAGTACACGACCTACGAGCAGTACTTC.

The rearrangement links TRBV6-4 to TRBJ1-1, with TRBD1 identical over 10 bases. This CDR3 has 11 residues. V was pared by 6 bases and J by 11 bases, with 3 bases of the junction left unmatched. Germline lookup yields CDR1 MRHNA and CDR2 SNTAGT. The CDR3 DNA is TGTGCCAGCAGGGGACAGGGGAGCGCTTTCTTT. Translated: CASRGQGSAFF.

This clone is classed as medium-sized. CDR3 in DNA: TGTGCCTGGAGTAAGCGGCCCTCCTACAATGAGCAGTTCTTC. Amino acids: CAWSKRPSYNEQFF. The gene calls are TRBV30 and TRBJ2-1; a weak D match, TRBD2 (5 bases). Germline V gene data show CDR1 as GTSNPN and CDR2 as SVGIG (reference sequence). Trimming removed 2 bases at V and 0 bases at J, with 8 bases between. The CDR3 is 14 amino acids.

The V call is TRBV7-8, the J call TRBJ1-3; D unresolved. Germline V gene lookup returns CDR1 SGHVS and CDR2 FQNEAQ. This CDR3 comprises 16 residues. Trimming removed 4 bases from V and 0 bases from J, with 13 bases in between. In DNA, the CDR3 is TGTGCCAGCAGCTCACACCGGGTTAACTCTGGAAACACCATATATTTT. It specifies CASSSHRVNSGNTIYF.

The chain employs TRBV7-2 and TRBJ1-5; TRBD1 matches at 8 bases. This CDR3 contains 15 residues. With 5 bases clipped from V and 5 bases from J, the junction kept 8 bases outside the gene matches. CDR1 is SGHTA, CDR2 FQGNSA, per germline. CDR3 nucleotide sequence: TGTGCCAGCAGCCCGGACAGGGCCCGTGATCAGCCCCAGCATTTT. Amino acids: CASSPDRARDQPQHF.

The chain combines TRBV11-3 with TRBJ2-3; possible D gene TRBD2, 6 bases. Germline loops: CDR1 SGHNT, CDR2 YENEEA. Trimming removed 2 bases at V and 1 base at J, with 7 bases between. This CDR3 has 14 amino acids. The CDR3 is CASSLSSGTDTQYF. For the CDR3, the DNA is TGTGCCAGCAGCTTATCTAGCGGCACAGATACGCAGTATTTT.

The rearrangement links TRBV29-1 to TRBJ1-1; 10 nucleotides align to TRBD1. V lost 4 bases to trimming and J lost 3 bases; unmatched junction nucleotides: 11. The CDR3 is made up of 16 amino acids. CDR1 and CDR2 (germline): SQVTM, ANQGSEA. The CDR3 reads CSVVLSGTGVHTEAFF. CDR3 nucleotides: TGCAGCGTTGTACTTTCAGGGACAGGGGTTCACACTGAAGCTTTCTTT.

The rearrangement links TRBV7-9 to TRBJ2-1, with 14 bases aligning to TRBD2. CDR1 is SEHNR and CDR2 is FQNEAQ in the germline V gene (reference sequence). This CDR3 has 17 amino acids. Trimming cost V 4 bases and J 0 bases; bases outside gene matches: 2. The CDR3 bases are TGTGCCAGCAGCTCCGGGACTAGCGGGAGCTCCTACAATGAGCAGTTCTTC. This encodes CASSSGTSGSSYNEQFF.

The chain employs TRBV11-2 and TRBJ2-3; 11 positions agree with TRBD2. V dropped 5 bases and J dropped 3; count of bases not matched to a gene: 7. The CDR3 has 16 residues. Germline V gene sequence: CDR1 SGHAT, CDR2 FQNNGV. CDR3 DNA: TGTGCCAGCAGCCTGAATAGCGGGGGGGCTACAGATACGCAGTATTTT. Translated: CASSLNSGGATDTQYF.

J is TRBJ2-4 and V is TRBV6-5; 9 positions match TRBD1. V shed 6 bases, J shed 4 bases, and the junction held 4 bases outside the gene matches. Germline CDR1 MNHEY, CDR2 SVGAGI. This CDR3 has 14 amino acids. This chain's CDR3 is CASSLTGGKNIQYF. The CDR3, as DNA: TGTGCCAGCAGCCTGACAGGGGGAAAAAACATTCAGTACTTC.

V and J are TRBV7-2 and TRBJ1-3; TRBD1 matches at 8 bases. The CDR3 consists of 14 residues. The J segment lost 3 bases and the V segment lost 3 bases, leaving 1 base of the junction unmatched. CDR1 and CDR2 (germline): SGHTA, FQGNSA. In DNA form, the CDR3 reads TGTGCCAGCAGCTTTGACAGGGGTGGAAACACCATATATTTT. Encoded protein: CASSFDRGGNTIYF. Together with reference TRBV7-2 and TRBJ1-3, the CDR3 gives the full variable domain: GAGVSQSPSNKVTEKGKDVELRCDPISGHTALYWYRQSLGQGLEFLIYFQGNSAPDKSGLPSDRFSAERTGGSVSTLTIQRTQQEDSAVYLCASSFDRGGNTIYFGEGSWLTVV.

The CDR3 DNA reads TGTGCCAGCAGTTTCAGGGGGCGGAACACTGAAGCTTTCTTT. It codes for CASSFRGRNTEAFF. The chain has TRBV27 and TRBJ1-1; 8 bases line up with TRBD1. Per the germline V gene, CDR1 is MNHEY and CDR2 is SMNVEV (reference sequence). The CDR3 is 14 amino acids. With V trimmed by 3 bases and J by 1 base, 1 base remained unmatched.

This chain joins TRBV4-3 and TRBJ1-5, with D possibly being TRBD1 (5 bases). The CDR3 sequence is 19 residues long. CDR1 is LGHNA and CDR2 is YSLEER in the germline V gene. Deletions cut 1 base from V and 0 bases from J, with 19 bases between. The CDR3: CASSQGGDGPWLSNQPQHF. The CDR3 bases are TGCGCCAGCAGCCAAGGTGGGGACGGCCCTTGGCTTAGCAATCAGCCCCAGCATTTT.

DNA of the CDR3: TGCGCCAGCAGCCCGAGCGGACGGGACGGTACCTACGAGCAGTACTTC. Protein product: CASSPSGRDGTYEQYF. This chain connects TRBV5-1 to TRBJ2-7; the D gene could be TRBD1 or TRBD2 (5 bases each). The germline V gene encodes CDR1 SGHRS and CDR2 YFSETQ. The V and J ends lost 4 bases and 2 bases respectively, with 19 bases between them. The CDR3 extends over 16 amino acids. The complete variable domain, with remaining parts taken from reference TRBV5-1 and TRBJ2-7, reads KAGVTQTPRYLIKTRGQQVTLSCSPISGHRSVSWYQQTPGQGLQFLFEYFSETQRNKGNFPGRFSGRQFSNSRSEMNVSTLELGDSALYLCASSPSGRDGTYEQYFGPGTRLTVT.

This chain links TRBV30 with TRBJ2-7; TRBD1 might be the D (5 bases). This CDR3 is 14 amino acids long. Germline lookup yields CDR1 GTSNPN and CDR2 SVGIG (reference sequence). V gave up 3 bases and J gave up 3 bases, with 15 bases separating them. The CDR3 is CAWRSTAGNYEQYF. The CDR3 coding sequence is TGTGCCTGGAGAAGTACTGCAGGGAACTACGAGCAGTACTTC.

This clone showed up just a few times. The chain couples TRBV12-5 to TRBJ1-5, with D perhaps TRBD1 (5 bases). The germline CDR1 and CDR2 sequences are LGHNT and FRNRAP. V was pared by 1 base and J by 0 bases, with 10 bases between. This CDR3 region has 16 residues. The CDR3 protein is CASGLGAGHSNQPQHF. The CDR3 DNA is TGTGCTAGTGGTTTGGGAGCAGGACATAGCAATCAGCCCCAGCATTTT. Full variable domain (remainder filled in from reference TRBV12-5 and TRBJ1-5): DARVTQTPRHKVTEMGQEVTMRCQPILGHNTVFWYRQTMMQGLELLAYFRNRAPLDDSGMPKDRFSAEMPDATLATLKIQPSEPRDSAVYFCASGLGAGHSNQPQHFGDGTRLSIL.

V gene TRBV7-2 combines with J gene TRBJ1-6; the D gene is possibly TRBD1 (5 bases). The CDR3 covers 15 residues. Germline lookup yields CDR1 SGHTA and CDR2 FQGNSA. Trimming took off 5 bases at V and 9 bases at J, with 17 bases between the two ends. CDR3 sequence: CASSPGTAGFSPLHF. The CDR3 bases are TGTGCCAGCAGCCCCGGGACCGCTGGATTTTCACCCCTCCACTTT.

In its sample, this clone was seen once. This chain connects TRBV7-9 to TRBJ1-4; weak D call: TRBD1 (5 bases). The CDR3 contains 16 residues. Germline assignment: CDR1 SEHNR and CDR2 FQNEAQ (reference sequence). V lost 10 bases, J lost 7 bases, and 25 bases lay in between. Here the CDR3 reads CATLTGGSGVGEKLFF. The DNA for the CDR3 is TGTGCCACTCTAACGGGGGGAAGCGGAGTTGGTGAAAAACTGTTTTTT.

The chain combines TRBV10-3 with TRBJ1-1, with a tentative D call TRBD1 (6 bases). The CDR3 covers 14 residues. Germline CDR1 ENHRY, CDR2 SYGVKD. Trimming left V 7 bases short and J 4 bases short, with 16 bases between. The chain's CDR3 is CAITQTGELTEAFF. In nucleotides, the CDR3 is TGTGCCATCACACAGACAGGAGAACTCACTGAAGCTTTCTTT.